This is a list of T cell receptor beta chains from one sample in a study of tumor-infiltrating lymphocytes in oesophageal squamous cell carcinoma. TCRdb reprocessed the PCR reads with MiXCR, giving one entry per CDR3 protein. The profile shows over 20,000 distinct CDR3 sequences, about two fifths of them singletons. Sequencing input: esophageal tumor tissue. The source of these receptors is a male donor with esophageal squamous cell carcinoma. Each CDR3 is given with its conserved first and last residue. Fields, in order: D gene, J gene, clone size, V gene, CDR3 protein, CDR3 DNA. D genes are given only for firm matches. Some rows have no size entry. The others give once, few or many, or a class for an expanded clone.

TRBD2,TRBJ2-5,NA,TRBV20-1,CSAGTSGRAGETQYF,TGCAGTGCTGGGACTAGCGGGAGGGCCGGGGAGACCCAGTACTTC
NA,TRBJ1-1,NA,TRBV24-1,CATSSSGQGNTKAFF,TGTGCCACCAGTTCGTCAGGCCAGGGCAACACTAAAGCTTTCTTT
TRBD1,TRBJ1-6,many,TRBV27,CASSWGTGGFSYNSPLHF,TGTGCCAGCAGTTGGGGGACAGGGGGGTTCTCCTATAATTCACCCCTCCACTTT
NA,TRBJ2-7,many,TRBV6-1,CASSESGTSYEQYF,TGTGCCAGCAGTGAATCTGGGACGTCCTACGAGCAGTACTTC
TRBD2,TRBJ2-1,NA,TRBV6-1,CASSPRISGREDNEQFF,TGTGCCAGCAGTCCCCGTATTAGCGGGAGGGAAGACAATGAGCAGTTCTTC
TRBD2,TRBJ2-2,many,TRBV28,CASDDPSGGDTGELFF,TGTGCCAGTGACGATCCTAGCGGGGGGGACACCGGGGAGCTGTTTTTT
TRBD2,TRBJ2-5,few,TRBV7-3,CASSLMGTREETQYF,TGTGCCAGCAGCCTCATGGGGACTAGGGAAGAGACCCAGTACTTC
NA,TRBJ2-6,few,TRBV27,CASSFRSSNVAGANVLTF,TGTGCCAGCAGTTTTCGGAGTTCCAACGTAGCTGGGGCCAACGTCCTGACTTTC
TRBD1,TRBJ2-7,NA,TRBV7-3,CASSQGQGAYEQYF,TGTGCCAGCAGCCAGGGGCAGGGGGCCTACGAGCAGTACTTC
NA,TRBJ2-2,many,TRBV10-2,CASSETYTGELFF,TGCGCCAGCAGTGAGACCTACACCGGGGAGCTGTTTTTT
NA,TRBJ2-5,many,TRBV7-2,CASSLGRETQYF,TGTGCCAGCAGCTTAGGGCGGGAGACCCAGTACTTC